This T cell receptor beta chain originates from a study of cytomegalovirus exposure and HLA in healthy donors. Study-level background: Around 80 million unique TCRs from HLA-typed donors were held in an early data release. Of all 370 or so donors who were genotyped, roughly 81% belonged to the Caucasian-associated ancestry cluster. Broader study findings: Donor immune exposure was known only as CMV serostatus.

About this clone: What it recognizes is unknown.

V lost 4 bases and J lost 3, with 12 bases in between. CDR3 length equals 13 residues. Germline V gene lookup returns CDR1 SQVTM and CDR2 ANQGSEA. The primer mix had 60 Vbeta and 13 Jbeta primers. Clones were read by immunoSEQ multiplex PCR, and TCRdb kept only the in-frame ones, dropping some. The table has about 160,000 clones, approximately 80% seen once. It was healthy bone marrow donors who served as donors. The chain couples TRBV29-1 to TRBJ2-5; maybe TRBD1 (5 bases). This clonotype originated in a young man in good health and CMV-seropositive. Material: PBMCs. CDR3 residues: CSVARVVEETQYF. For the CDR3, the DNA is TGCAGCGTTGCCAGGGTAGTTGAAGAGACCCAGTACTTC.